The source of this T cell receptor (beta chain) is a study of shared T cell receptors in the human thymus. This clone occurred a few times. This CDR3 has 15 residues. V lost 6 bases, J lost 2 bases, and 8 bases stayed unmatched. Per the germline V gene, CDR1 is SGHAT and CDR2 is FQNNGV. TCRdb's copy holds only in-frame clones and misses some; the assay was immunoSEQ multiplex PCR. The top ten hold 0.013% of the sample, which has 500,000 to 550,000 clones, about 84% seen once. Another study also made use of these data, one on human thymus T cells.

Sequenced material: thymocytes. The V gene is TRBV11-2, the J gene TRBJ2-7; 9 bases align to TRBD2. This receptor was obtained from a boy under two years old with a congenital heart defect. DNA of the CDR3: TGTGCCAGCAGTACCCGACGACTAGCGGCCTACGAGCAGTACTTC. Its translation is CASSTRRLAAYEQYF.